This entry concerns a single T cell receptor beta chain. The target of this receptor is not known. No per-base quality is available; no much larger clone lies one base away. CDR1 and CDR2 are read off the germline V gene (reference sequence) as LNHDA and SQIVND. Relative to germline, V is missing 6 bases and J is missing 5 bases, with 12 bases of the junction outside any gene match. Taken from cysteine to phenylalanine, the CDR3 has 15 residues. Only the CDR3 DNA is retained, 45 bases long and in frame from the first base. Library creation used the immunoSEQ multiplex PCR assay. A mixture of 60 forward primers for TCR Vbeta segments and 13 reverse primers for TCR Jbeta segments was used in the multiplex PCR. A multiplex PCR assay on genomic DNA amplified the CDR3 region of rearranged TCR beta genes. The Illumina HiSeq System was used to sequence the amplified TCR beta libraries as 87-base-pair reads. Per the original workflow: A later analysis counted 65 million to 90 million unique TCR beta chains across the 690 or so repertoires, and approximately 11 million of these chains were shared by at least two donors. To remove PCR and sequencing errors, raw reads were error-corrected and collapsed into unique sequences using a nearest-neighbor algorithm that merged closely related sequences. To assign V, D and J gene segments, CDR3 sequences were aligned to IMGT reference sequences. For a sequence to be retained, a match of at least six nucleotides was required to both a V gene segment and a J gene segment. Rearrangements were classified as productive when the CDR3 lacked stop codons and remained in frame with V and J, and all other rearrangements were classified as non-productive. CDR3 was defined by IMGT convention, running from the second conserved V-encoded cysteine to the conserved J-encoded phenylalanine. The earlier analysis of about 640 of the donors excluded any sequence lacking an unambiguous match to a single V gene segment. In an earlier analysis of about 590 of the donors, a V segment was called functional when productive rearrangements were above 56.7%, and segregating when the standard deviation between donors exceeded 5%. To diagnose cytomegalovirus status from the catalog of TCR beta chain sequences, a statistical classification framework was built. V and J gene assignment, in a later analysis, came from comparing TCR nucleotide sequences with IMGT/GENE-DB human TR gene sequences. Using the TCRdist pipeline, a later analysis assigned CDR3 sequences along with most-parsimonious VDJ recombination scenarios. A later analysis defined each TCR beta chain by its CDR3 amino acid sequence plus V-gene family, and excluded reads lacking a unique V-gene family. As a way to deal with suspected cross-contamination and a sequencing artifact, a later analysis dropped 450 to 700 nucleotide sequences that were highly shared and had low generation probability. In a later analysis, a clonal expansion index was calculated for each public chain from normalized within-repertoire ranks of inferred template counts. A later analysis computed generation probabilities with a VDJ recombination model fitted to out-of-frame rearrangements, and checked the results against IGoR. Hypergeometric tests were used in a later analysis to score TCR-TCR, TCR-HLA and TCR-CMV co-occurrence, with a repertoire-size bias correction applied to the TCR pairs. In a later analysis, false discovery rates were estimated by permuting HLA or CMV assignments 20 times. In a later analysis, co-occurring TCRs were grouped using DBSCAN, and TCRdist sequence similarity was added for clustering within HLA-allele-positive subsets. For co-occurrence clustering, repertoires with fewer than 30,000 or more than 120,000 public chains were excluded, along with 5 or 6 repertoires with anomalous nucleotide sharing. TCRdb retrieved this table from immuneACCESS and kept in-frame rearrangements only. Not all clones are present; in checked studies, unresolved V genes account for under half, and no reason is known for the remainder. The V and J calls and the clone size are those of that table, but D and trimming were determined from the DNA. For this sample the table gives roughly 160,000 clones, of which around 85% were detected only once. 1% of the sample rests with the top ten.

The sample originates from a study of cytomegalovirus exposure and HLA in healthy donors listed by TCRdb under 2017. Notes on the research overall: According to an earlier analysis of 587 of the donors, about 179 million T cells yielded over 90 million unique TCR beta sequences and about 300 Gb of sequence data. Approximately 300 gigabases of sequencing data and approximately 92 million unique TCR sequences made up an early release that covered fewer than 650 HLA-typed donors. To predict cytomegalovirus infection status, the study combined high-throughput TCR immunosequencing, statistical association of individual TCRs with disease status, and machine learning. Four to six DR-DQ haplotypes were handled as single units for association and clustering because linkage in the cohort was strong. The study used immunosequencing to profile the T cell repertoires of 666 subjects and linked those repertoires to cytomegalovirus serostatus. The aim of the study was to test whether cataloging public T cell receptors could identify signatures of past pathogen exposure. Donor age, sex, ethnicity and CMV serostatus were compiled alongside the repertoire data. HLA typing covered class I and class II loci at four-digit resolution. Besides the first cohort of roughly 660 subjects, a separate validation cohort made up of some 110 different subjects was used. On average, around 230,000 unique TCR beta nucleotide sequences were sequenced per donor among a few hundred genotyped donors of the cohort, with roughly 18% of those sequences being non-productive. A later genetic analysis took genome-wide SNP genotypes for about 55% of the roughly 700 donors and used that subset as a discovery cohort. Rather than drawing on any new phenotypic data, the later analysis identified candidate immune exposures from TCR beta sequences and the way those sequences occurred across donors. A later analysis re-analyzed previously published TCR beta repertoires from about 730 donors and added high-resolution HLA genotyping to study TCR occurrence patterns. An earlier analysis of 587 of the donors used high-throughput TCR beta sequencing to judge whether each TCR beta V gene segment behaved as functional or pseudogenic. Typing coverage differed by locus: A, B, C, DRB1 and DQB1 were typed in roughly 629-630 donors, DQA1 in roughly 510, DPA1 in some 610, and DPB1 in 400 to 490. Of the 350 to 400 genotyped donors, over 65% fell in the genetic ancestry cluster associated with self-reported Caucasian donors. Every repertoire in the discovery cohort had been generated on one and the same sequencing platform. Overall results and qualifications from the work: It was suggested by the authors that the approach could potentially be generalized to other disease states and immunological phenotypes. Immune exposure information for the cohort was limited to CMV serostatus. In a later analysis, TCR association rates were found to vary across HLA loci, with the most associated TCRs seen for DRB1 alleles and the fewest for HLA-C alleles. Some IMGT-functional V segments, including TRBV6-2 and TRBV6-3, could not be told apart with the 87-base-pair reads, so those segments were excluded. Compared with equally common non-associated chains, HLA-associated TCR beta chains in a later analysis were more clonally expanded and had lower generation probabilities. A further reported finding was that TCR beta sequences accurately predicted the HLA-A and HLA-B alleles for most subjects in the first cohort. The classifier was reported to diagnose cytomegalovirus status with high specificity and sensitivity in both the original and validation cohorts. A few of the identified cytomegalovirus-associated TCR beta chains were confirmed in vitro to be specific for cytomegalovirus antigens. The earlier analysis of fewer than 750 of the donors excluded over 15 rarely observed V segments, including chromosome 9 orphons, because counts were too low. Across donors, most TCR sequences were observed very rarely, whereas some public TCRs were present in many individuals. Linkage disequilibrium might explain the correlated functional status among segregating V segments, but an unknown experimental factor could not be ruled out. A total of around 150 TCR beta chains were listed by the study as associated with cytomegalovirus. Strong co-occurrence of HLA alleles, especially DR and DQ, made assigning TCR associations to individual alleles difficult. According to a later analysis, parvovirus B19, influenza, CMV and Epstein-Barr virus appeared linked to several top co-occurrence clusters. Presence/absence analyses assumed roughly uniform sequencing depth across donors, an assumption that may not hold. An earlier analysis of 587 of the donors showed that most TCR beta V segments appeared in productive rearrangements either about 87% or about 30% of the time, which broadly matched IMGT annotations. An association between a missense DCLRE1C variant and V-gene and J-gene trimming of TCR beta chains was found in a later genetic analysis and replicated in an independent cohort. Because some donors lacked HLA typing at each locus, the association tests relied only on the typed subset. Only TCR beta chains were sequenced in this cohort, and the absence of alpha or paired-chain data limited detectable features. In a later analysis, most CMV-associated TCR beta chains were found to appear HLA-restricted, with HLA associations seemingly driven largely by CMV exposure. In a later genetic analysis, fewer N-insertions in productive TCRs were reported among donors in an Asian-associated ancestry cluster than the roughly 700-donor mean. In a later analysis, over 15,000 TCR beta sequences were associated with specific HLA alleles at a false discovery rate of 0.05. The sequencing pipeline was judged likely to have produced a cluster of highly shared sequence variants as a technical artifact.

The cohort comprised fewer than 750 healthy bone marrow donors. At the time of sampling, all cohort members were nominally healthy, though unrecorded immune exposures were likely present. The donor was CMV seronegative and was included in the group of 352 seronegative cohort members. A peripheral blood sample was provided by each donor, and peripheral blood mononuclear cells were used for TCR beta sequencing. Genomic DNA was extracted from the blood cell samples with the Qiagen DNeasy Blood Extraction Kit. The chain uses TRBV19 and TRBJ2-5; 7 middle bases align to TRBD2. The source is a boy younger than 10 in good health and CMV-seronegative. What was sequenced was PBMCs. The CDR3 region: CASRHSGSRGETQYF. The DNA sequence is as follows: TGTGCCAGTAGACATAGCGGGTCCCGAGGGGAGACCCAGTACTTC.